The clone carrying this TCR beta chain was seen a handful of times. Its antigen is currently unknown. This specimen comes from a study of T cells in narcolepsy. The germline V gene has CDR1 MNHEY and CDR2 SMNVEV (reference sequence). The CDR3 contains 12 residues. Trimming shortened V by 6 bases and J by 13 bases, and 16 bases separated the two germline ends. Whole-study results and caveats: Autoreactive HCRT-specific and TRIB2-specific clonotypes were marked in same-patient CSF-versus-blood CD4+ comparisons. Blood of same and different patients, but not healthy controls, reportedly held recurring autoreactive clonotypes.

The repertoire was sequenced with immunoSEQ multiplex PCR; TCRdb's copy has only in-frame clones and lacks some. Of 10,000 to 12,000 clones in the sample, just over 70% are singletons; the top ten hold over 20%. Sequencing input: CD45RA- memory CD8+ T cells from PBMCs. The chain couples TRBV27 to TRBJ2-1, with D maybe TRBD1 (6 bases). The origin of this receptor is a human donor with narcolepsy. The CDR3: CASSLLQGVQFF. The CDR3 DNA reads TGTGCCAGCAGCCTTCTACAGGGTGTACAGTTCTTC.